This record concerns one T cell receptor (beta chain) sequence. What it binds is unknown. Clones were sequenced by immunoSEQ multiplex PCR, and TCRdb holds only the in-frame ones, with some missing. In the table there are roughly 140,000 clones, approximately 80% of which are singletons. CDR1 is MGHRA, CDR2 YSYEKL, per germline. Between the trimmed V and J ends, which lost 4 bases and 8 bases, there was a span of 20 bases. This CDR3 is 16 amino acids long. The record originates from a study of PD-1 blockade in classical Hodgkin lymphoma. The study's findings and limits: Patients starting nivolumab less than 1 year after ASCT had lower diversity and were excluded from later analyses. Complete responders matched newly diagnosed patients in baseline diversity. By C4D1, diversity of CD4+ TCRs had risen significantly, whereas that of CD8+ TCRs had not.

There was relapse after autologous stem cell transplantation in every patient, and there was variation in brentuximab vedotin exposure. The source material was peripheral blood mononuclear cells (PBMCs), sampled before the second cycle of nivolumab. This chain connects TRBV4-1 to TRBJ1-4; weak D call: TRBD1 (6 bases). This TCR came from a human donor with classical Hodgkin lymphoma. This chain's CDR3 is CASSPLQGMRREKLFF. In nucleotides, the CDR3 is TGCGCCAGCAGCCCCCTACAGGGTATGAGGAGAGAAAAACTGTTTTTT.